This T cell receptor (beta chain) originates from a study of cytomegalovirus exposure and HLA in healthy donors. This PCR relied on a set of 60 Vbeta primers and 13 Jbeta primers. Assay used: immunoSEQ multiplex PCR; TCRdb lists only in-frame clones, some missing. Here the sample spans about 67,000 clones, over 75% being singletons. The CDR3 spans 15 residues. Germline CDR1 is MDHEN and CDR2 is SYDVKM. With V trimmed by 3 bases and J by 13 bases, 17 bases remained unmatched. This clone was counted only a few times. Its target is not known. Findings and limits, study-wide: The listing of about 150 TCR beta chains classed them as cytomegalovirus-associated.

This sequence was found in a man in his forties in good health and CMV-seronegative. The V call is TRBV28, the J call TRBJ2-5, with 7 bases that match TRBD2. The source material was PBMCs. The CDR3 sequence: CASSLHQASHGGWYF. The CDR3 nucleotides read TGTGCCAGCAGTTTGCACCAAGCCAGCCACGGGGGGTGGTACTTC.